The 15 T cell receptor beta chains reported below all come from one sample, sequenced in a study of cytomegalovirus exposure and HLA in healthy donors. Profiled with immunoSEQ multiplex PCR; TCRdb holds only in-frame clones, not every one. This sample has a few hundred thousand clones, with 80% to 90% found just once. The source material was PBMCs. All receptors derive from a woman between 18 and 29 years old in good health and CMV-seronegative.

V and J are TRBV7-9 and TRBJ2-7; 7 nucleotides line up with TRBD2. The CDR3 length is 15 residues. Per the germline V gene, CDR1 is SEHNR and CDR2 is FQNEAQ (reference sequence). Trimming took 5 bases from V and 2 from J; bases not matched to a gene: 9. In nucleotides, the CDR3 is TGTGCCAGCAGCCCATCAAGGACTAGGACCTACGAGCAGTACTTC. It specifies CASSPSRTRTYEQYF.

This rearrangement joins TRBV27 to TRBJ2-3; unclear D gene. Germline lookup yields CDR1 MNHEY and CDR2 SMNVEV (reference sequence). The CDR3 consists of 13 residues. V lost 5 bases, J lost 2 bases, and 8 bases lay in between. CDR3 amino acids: CASSPYYTDTQYF. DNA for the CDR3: TGTGCCAGCAGTCCGTACTACACAGATACGCAGTATTTT.

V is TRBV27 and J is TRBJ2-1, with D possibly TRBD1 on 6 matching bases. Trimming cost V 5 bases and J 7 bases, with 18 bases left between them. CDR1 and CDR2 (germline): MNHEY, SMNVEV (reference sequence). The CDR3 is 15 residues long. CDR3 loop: CASSTPGTRGNEQFF. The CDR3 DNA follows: TGTGCCAGCAGTACCCCCGGGACGAGGGGGAATGAGCAGTTCTTC.

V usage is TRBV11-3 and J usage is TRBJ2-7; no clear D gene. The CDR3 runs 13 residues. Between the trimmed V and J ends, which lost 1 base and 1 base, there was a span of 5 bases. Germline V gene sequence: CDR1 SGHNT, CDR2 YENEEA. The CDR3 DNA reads TGTGCCAGCAGCTTAGGGGCGTCCTACGAGCAGTACTTC. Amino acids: CASSLGASYEQYF.

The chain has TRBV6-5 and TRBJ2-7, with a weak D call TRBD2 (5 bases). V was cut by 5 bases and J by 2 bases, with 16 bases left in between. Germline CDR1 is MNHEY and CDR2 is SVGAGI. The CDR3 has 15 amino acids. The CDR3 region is CASSPGFGLTYEQYF. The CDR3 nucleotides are TGTGCCAGCAGTCCGGGCTTCGGACTCACCTACGAGCAGTACTTC.

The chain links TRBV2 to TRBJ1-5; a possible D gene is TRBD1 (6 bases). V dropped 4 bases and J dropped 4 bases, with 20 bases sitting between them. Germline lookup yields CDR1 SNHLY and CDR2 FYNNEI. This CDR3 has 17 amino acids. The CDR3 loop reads CASSGTVLGVYNQPQHF. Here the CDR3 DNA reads TGTGCCAGCAGTGGGACAGTCTTGGGGGTCTATAATCAGCCCCAGCATTTT.

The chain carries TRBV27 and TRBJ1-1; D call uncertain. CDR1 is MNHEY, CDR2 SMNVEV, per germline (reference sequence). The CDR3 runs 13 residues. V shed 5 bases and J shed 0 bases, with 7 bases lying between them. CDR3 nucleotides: TGTGCCAGCAGTCCCTTTGTGAACACTGAAGCTTTCTTT. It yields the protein CASSPFVNTEAFF.

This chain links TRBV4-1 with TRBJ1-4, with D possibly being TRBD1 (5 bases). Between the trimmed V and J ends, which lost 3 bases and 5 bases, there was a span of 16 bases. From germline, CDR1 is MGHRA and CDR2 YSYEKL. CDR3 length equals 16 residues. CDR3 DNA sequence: TGCGCCAGCAGCCATGTTAGTAGGGGTGAAAATGAAAAACTGTTTTTT. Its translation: CASSHVSRGENEKLFF.

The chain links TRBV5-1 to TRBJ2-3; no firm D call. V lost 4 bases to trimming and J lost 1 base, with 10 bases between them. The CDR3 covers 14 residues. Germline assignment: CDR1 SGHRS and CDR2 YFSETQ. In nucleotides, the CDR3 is TGCGCCAGCAGCGAGGCCCCCGGCACAGATACGCAGTATTTT. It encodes CASSEAPGTDTQYF. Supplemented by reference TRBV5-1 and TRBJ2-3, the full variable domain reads KAGVTQTPRYLIKTRGQQVTLSCSPISGHRSVSWYQQTPGQGLQFLFEYFSETQRNKGNFPGRFSGRQFSNSRSEMNVSTLELGDSALYLCASSEAPGTDTQYFGPGTRLTVL.

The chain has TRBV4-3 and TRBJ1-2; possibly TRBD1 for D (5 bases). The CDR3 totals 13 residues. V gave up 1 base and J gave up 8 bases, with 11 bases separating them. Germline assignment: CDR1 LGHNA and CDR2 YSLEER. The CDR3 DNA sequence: TGCGCCAGCAGCCAAGCCAGGGCTGGAGGCTACACCTTC. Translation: CASSQARAGGYTF.

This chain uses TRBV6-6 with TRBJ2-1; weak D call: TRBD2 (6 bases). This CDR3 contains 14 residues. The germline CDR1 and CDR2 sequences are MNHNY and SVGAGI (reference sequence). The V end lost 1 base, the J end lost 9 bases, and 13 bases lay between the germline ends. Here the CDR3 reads CASSYWWTNGEQFF. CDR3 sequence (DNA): TGTGCCAGCAGTTACTGGTGGACTAACGGTGAGCAGTTCTTC.

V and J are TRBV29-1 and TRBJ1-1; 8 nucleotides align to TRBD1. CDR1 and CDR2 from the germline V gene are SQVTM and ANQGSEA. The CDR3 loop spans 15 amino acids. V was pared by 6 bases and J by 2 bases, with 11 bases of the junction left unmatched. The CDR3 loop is CSVGPGQAYNTEAFF. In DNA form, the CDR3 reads TGCAGCGTGGGGCCGGGACAGGCGTATAACACTGAAGCTTTCTTT.

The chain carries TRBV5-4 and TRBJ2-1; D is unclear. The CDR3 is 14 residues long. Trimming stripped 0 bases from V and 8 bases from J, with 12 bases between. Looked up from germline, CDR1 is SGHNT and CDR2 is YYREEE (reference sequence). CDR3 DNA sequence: TGTGCCAGCAGCTTGGCTCTTTTCCCCTATGAGCAGTTCTTC. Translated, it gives CASSLALFPYEQFF.

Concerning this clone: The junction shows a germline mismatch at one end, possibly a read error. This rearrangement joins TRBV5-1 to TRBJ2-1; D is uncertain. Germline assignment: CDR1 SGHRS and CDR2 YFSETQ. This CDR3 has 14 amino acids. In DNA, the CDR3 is TGCGCCAACAGCTTGTCCTTTTCCTACAATGAGCAGTTCTTC. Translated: CANSLSFSYNEQFF.

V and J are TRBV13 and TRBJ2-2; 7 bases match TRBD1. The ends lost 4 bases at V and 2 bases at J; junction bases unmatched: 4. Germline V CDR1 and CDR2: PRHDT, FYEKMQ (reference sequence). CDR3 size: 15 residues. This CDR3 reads CASSSTGANTGELFF. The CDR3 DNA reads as TGTGCCAGCAGCTCCACAGGGGCAAACACCGGGGAGCTGTTTTTT.